The next 21 T cell receptor beta chains were all read from a single sample in a study of OX40 agonist ivuxolimab in advanced cancers. Here immunoSEQ multiplex PCR was the method, and the copy in TCRdb shows in-frame clones only, minus some. The sample includes around 25,000 clones, 83% of them seen just once. The input for sequencing was CD4+ or CD8+ T cells sorted from blood, taken in a trial of the OX40 agonist ivuxolimab. The receptors originated from an adult with an advanced solid tumor such as melanoma, head and neck, liver or kidney cancer.

The chain uses TRBV29-1 and TRBJ1-2, with a weak D call TRBD1 (6 bases). Germline CDR1 is SQVTM and CDR2 is ANQGSEA. Trimming removed 3 bases at V and 2 bases at J, with 10 bases between. The CDR3 is made up of 13 amino acids. The CDR3 protein is CSVEDRPNYGYTF. CDR3 sequence (DNA): TGCAGCGTTGAGGACAGACCAAACTATGGCTACACCTTC.

This clone was found a few times. The chain uses TRBV5-1 and TRBJ1-1; unclear D gene. Germline V gene data show CDR1 as SGHRS and CDR2 as YFSETQ. The V end lost 0 bases, the J end lost 0 bases, and 12 bases lay between the germline ends. CDR3 length: 16 amino acids. CDR3 sequence (DNA): TGCGCCAGCAGCTTGGAGGGTACCCGTATGAACACTGAAGCTTTCTTT. This encodes CASSLEGTRMNTEAFF.

The V gene is TRBV4-1, the J gene TRBJ1-2; D not resolved. V lost 2 bases, J lost 5 bases, and 15 bases lay in between. Germline V lookup: CDR1 MGHRA, CDR2 YSYEKL. The CDR3 totals 15 residues. This CDR3 is CASSQSTDRTYGYTF. CDR3 nucleotides: TGCGCCAGCAGCCAATCTACGGACCGGACGTATGGCTACACCTTC.

This chain uses TRBV27 with TRBJ2-1; perhaps TRBD2 as D (5 bases). Trimming removed 5 bases from V and 4 bases from J, with 15 bases in between. This CDR3 contains 15 residues. Germline values: CDR1 MNHEY, CDR2 SMNVEV (reference sequence). CDR3 nucleotides: TGTGCCAGCAGTCCTCCCGGAGGAAATTACAATGAGCAGTTCTTC. Its translation: CASSPPGGNYNEQFF.

This clone is a singleton in its sample. Sequence at one end of the junction differs from germline and may be a read error. Other DNA sequences in this sample translate to the same CDR3. V gene TRBV6-5 combines with J gene TRBJ1-1; 9 nucleotides match TRBD1. The germline CDR1 and CDR2 sequences are MNHEY and SVGAGI. CDR3 length: 15 amino acids. CDR3 loop: CASSYIQGALTEAFF. As DNA, the CDR3 is TGCGCCAGCAGTTATATACAGGGGGCCCTCACTGAAGCTTTCTTT.

Comment on this clone: The junction differs from germline at one of its ends, possibly a read error. The chain links TRBV7-7 to TRBJ1-4, with TRBD1 as a possible D gene (6 bases). CDR3 size: 15 residues. The germline gives CDR1 SSHAT, CDR2 FNYEAQ (reference sequence). CDR3: CASSLGGGTNEKLFF. In DNA, the CDR3 is TGTGCTAGCAGCTTAGGAGGGGGAACTAATGAAAAACTGTTTTTT.

This clone was seen a few times. The J gene is TRBJ1-6, the V gene TRBV5-4; D is perhaps TRBD1 (5 bases). Germline CDR1 SGHNT, CDR2 YYREEE (reference sequence). Trimming pared 4 bases from V and 6 bases from J, leaving 11 bases between. The CDR3 length is 14 residues. The CDR3 spells CASSRQFSNSPLHF. In nucleotides, the CDR3 is TGTGCCAGCAGCCGACAGTTCTCTAATTCACCCCTCCACTTT.

This sequence joins TRBV19 and TRBJ1-5; no definite D call. The CDR3 totals 15 residues. Germline V gene sequence: CDR1 LNHDA, CDR2 SQIVND (reference sequence). Trimming stripped 3 bases from V and 2 bases from J, with 11 bases between. The CDR3 here is CASSINPTGNQPQHF. In DNA, the CDR3 is TGTGCCAGTAGTATCAACCCGACGGGCAATCAGCCCCAGCATTTT.

The V call is TRBV5-8, the J call TRBJ2-1, with 10 bases identical to TRBD2. Germline assignment: CDR1 SGHTS and CDR2 YDEGEE. The CDR3 length is 13 residues. V lost 10 bases and J lost 3; bases outside the gene matches: 4. The CDR3 is CAGERGGYNEQFF. CDR3 sequence (DNA): TGTGCCGGGGAGCGGGGGGGCTACAATGAGCAGTTCTTC. Full variable domain (outside the CDR3, taken from reference TRBV5-8 and TRBJ2-1): EAGVTQSPTHLIKTRGQQATLRCSPISGHTSVYWYQQALGLGLQFLLWYDEGEERNRGNFPPRFSGRQFPNYSSELNVNALELEDSALYLCAGERGGYNEQFFGPGTRLTVL.

This chain uses TRBV5-4 with TRBJ1-1; D is unresolved. V lost 5 bases, J lost 6 bases, and 14 bases lay in between. This CDR3 has 13 residues. Germline V gene lookup returns CDR1 SGHNT and CDR2 YYREEE (reference sequence). The CDR3: CASRSPLAPEAFF. DNA of the CDR3: TGTGCCAGCAGGTCCCCGTTGGCACCTGAAGCTTTCTTT.

The chain couples TRBV18 to TRBJ1-2; D gene uncertain. There are 15 residues in the CDR3. V lost 0 bases and J lost 2, with 10 bases in between. The germline V gene encodes CDR1 KGHSH and CDR2 LQKENI. CDR3 in DNA: TGTGCCAGCTCACCACCGGTAGTCCGAAACTATGGCTACACCTTC. It translates to CASSPPVVRNYGYTF.

V usage is TRBV13 and J usage is TRBJ2-5; TRBD1 aligns across 8 bases. V trimming: 4 bases; J trimming: 5 bases; junction bases outside the gene matches: 18. Per the germline V gene, CDR1 is PRHDT and CDR2 is FYEKMQ (reference sequence). The CDR3 covers 18 residues. The CDR3 loop reads CASSSLNDDRGGWETQYF. CDR3 nucleotides: TGTGCCAGCAGCTCTCTCAACGATGACAGGGGAGGTTGGGAGACCCAGTACTTC.

The chain combines TRBV19 with TRBJ2-1, with D maybe TRBD2 (6 bases). Germline lookup yields CDR1 LNHDA and CDR2 SQIVND (reference sequence). The CDR3 has 14 residues. V was shortened by 3 bases and J by 3 bases, with 9 bases between the two germline ends. The CDR3 loop is CASSMEGNYNEQFF. The CDR3 nucleotides are TGTGCCAGTAGTATGGAGGGGAACTACAATGAGCAGTTCTTC.

This chain links TRBV2 with TRBJ1-6; possible D gene TRBD1, 5 bases. The CDR3 spans 12 residues. Trimming cost V 5 bases and J 10 bases, with 9 bases left between them. Germline V CDR1 and CDR2: SNHLY, FYNNEI. In nucleotides, the CDR3 is TGTGCCAGCAGTTCAGGGCGGTCACCCCTCCACTTT. Its protein product is CASSSGRSPLHF.

The chain is built from TRBV7-8 and TRBJ2-2; no clear D. Trimming took off 5 bases at V and 2 bases at J, with 6 bases between the two ends. The CDR3 runs to 13 residues. Germline V gives CDR1 SGHVS, CDR2 FQNEAQ. The DNA for the CDR3 is TGTGCCAGCAGCCCGATTAACACCGGGGAGCTGTTTTTT. Translation: CASSPINTGELFF. Full variable domain (outside the CDR3, taken from reference TRBV7-8 and TRBJ2-2): GAGVSQSPRYKVAKRGQDVALRCDPISGHVSLFWYQQALGQGPEFLTYFQNEAQLDKSGLPSDRFFAERPEGSVSTLKIQRTQQEDSAVYLCASSPINTGELFFGEGSRLTVL.

The V gene is TRBV2, the J gene TRBJ2-1; D remains ambiguous. Trimming stripped 5 bases from V and 8 bases from J, with 7 bases between. CDR1 is SNHLY and CDR2 is FYNNEI in the germline V gene. This CDR3 is built from 11 residues. CDR3 DNA sequence: TGTGCCAGCAGTCAAGTCCATGAGCAGTTCTTC. It translates to CASSQVHEQFF.

The chain has TRBV18 and TRBJ2-1; 13 nucleotides match TRBD2. J gave up 4 bases and V 4 bases, and 4 bases lay outside the gene matches. CDR1 and CDR2 from the germline V gene are KGHSH and LQKENI. This CDR3 contains 16 residues. DNA for the CDR3: TGTGCCAGCTCACTGGGACTAGCGGGGCTTTACAATGAGCAGTTCTTC. Its translation: CASSLGLAGLYNEQFF.

Of note for this clone: It may be a read error: a sequence one base away is much more abundant. The sample holds other DNA sequences that translate to the same CDR3. The V call is TRBV27, the J call TRBJ2-7, with 7 bases that match TRBD1. The CDR3 runs 14 residues. Germline V lookup: CDR1 MNHEY, CDR2 SMNVEV (reference sequence). CDR3 loop: CASSLGQVSYEQYF. CDR3 in DNA: TGTGCCAGCAGTTTAGGACAGGTCTCCTACGAGCAGTACTTT.

The J gene is TRBJ1-6, the V gene TRBV27; no clear D gene. Deletions cut 5 bases from V and 0 bases from J, with 11 bases between. CDR1 is MNHEY and CDR2 is SMNVEV in the germline V gene (reference sequence). The CDR3 sequence is 16 residues long. CDR3 region: CASSPLPGSYNSPLHF. CDR3 in DNA: TGTGCCAGCAGTCCTCTCCCAGGCTCCTATAATTCACCCCTCCACTTT.

The J gene is TRBJ2-7, the V gene TRBV5-1; 7 nucleotides match TRBD2. V lost 1 base, J lost 7 bases, and 5 bases stayed unmatched. The CDR3 totals 13 residues. Germline CDR1 SGHRS, CDR2 YFSETQ. The CDR3 DNA reads as TGCGCCAGCAGCTTGAGCGGGGTGGAAGAGCAGTACTTC. Translated, it gives CASSLSGVEEQYF.

The V and J genes are TRBV7-9 and TRBJ1-3; D unclear. Germline V gene lookup returns CDR1 SEHNR and CDR2 FQNEAQ (reference sequence). V was clipped by 1 base and J by 10 bases, with 8 bases between them. The CDR3 sequence is 12 residues long. This CDR3 reads CASSLEGVTIYF. As DNA, the CDR3 is TGTGCCAGCAGCTTAGAGGGAGTTACCATATATTTT.